This T cell receptor beta chain was recorded in a study of CD8+ T cells in alopecia areata. Looking at the study overall: The drug, oral tofacitinib, was given to treated patients at 5 to 10 mg twice daily. Overall study results and limits: Researchers report lesional scalp, most notably alopecia totalis/universalis, outstripped normal scalp in clonality. Scalp sample data also include resident alphabeta T cells from normal skin.

The V segment lost 5 bases and the J segment 4 bases; nucleotides outside the gene matches: 7. Germline V lookup: CDR1 GTSNPN, CDR2 SVGIG (reference sequence). The CDR3 runs 14 residues. Sequencing templates came from extracted RNA that was reverse transcribed into cDNA. Clones were sequenced by immunoSEQ multiplex PCR, and TCRdb holds only the in-frame ones, with some missing. The sample holds 150,000 or so clones; more than 75% are singletons and the top ten take approximately 15%. To note about this clone: Its target is unknown.

The V call is TRBV30, the J call TRBJ1-2; 10 bases are a match to TRBD1. Source: CD8+ T cells sorted from blood, taken at week 0. The clonotype comes from a human donor with alopecia areata. The CDR3 DNA reads as TGTGCCTGGGAAGACAGGGGGCAAGGCTATGGCTACACCTTC. Amino acids: CAWEDRGQGYGYTF.